This is a list of T cell receptor beta chains from one sample in a study of post-analysis software for immune sequencing data. Each CDR3 protein is one row after TCRdb ran MiXCR on the PCR reads. Found here are hundreds of thousands of distinct CDR3 sequences, approximately 50% of them singletons; the top ten hold approximately 4.2%. Material: blood. The receptors come from a girl under 18 with multiple sclerosis. Both conserved end residues are part of each CDR3. A D gene is named only where the DNA matches it firmly. Expanded clones are given a class, and other clones once, few, many or no size at all.

once	.	TRBV5-1	TRBJ2-1	TGCGCCAGCAGCTTGGGGAGGGGGCCTTTCGATGAGCAGTTCTTC	CASSLGRGPFDEQFF
.	TRBD1	TRBV3-1	TRBJ2-3	TGTGCCAGCAGCGTTCGACAGGGAAGCACAGATACGCAGTATTTT	CASSVRQGSTDTQYF
.	.	TRBV5-1	TRBJ2-1	TGCGCCAGCAGCTTGGCCCAGAGCAAGGGGCAGTTCTTC	CASSLAQSKGQFF
.	TRBD2	TRBV6-4	TRBJ2-1	TGTGCCAGCAGTGTGACTAGCGGCACCAACAATGAGCAGTTCTTC	CASSVTSGTNNEQFF
.	.	TRBV29-1	TRBJ1-2	TGCAGCGTTGACAGGGACCGTGTTGGCTACACCTTC	CSVDRDRVGYTF
once	.	TRBV7-9	TRBJ2-7	TGTGCCAGCAGCCTAGGGGCCGGACAGACCTACGAGCAGTACTTC	CASSLGAGQTYEQYF
few	TRBD1	TRBV18	TRBJ2-7	TGTGCCAGCTCACCCTCGACAGGGGTGAAAGGAGAGCAGTACTTC	CASSPSTGVKGEQYF
.	TRBD1	TRBV6-5	TRBJ2-5	TGTGCCAGCAGGTCCCGGGACAGGTGGTGGGGGACCCAGTACTTC	CASRSRDRWWGTQYF
.	TRBD2	TRBV5-1	TRBJ2-4	TGCGCCAGCAGCTCTTCCGGAGCGGGAGTAGCCAAAAACATTCAGTACTTC	CASSSSGAGVAKNIQYF
few	TRBD1	TRBV10-3	TRBJ2-7	TGTGCCATCAGTGAGGGGACAGGGGTTCCCTACGAGCAGTACTTC	CAISEGTGVPYEQYF
few	.	TRBV29-1	TRBJ2-7	TGCAGCGTCCGTATTGGGGCAAACTACGAGCAGTACTTC	CSVRIGANYEQYF
.	.	TRBV24-1	TRBJ2-1	TGTGCCACCAGTGAAGTAGACAGTGAGCAGTTCTTC	CATSEVDSEQFF
.	TRBD2	TRBV27	TRBJ2-7	TGTGCCAGCAGTGGGGGACTAGGAGACTCCTACGAGCAGTACTTC	CASSGGLGDSYEQYF
few	TRBD1	TRBV9	TRBJ2-4	TGTGCCAGCAGGGACAGGGTCGCTAAAAACATTCAGTACTTC	CASRDRVAKNIQYF
few	TRBD1	TRBV27	TRBJ2-5	TGTGCCAGCAGTTTCGGGACAGGGGCGGAGACCCAGTACTTC	CASSFGTGAETQYF
.	TRBD2	TRBV7-8	TRBJ2-5	TGTGCCAGCAGCATTCTAGCGGCGGGGGAGACCCAGTACTTC	CASSILAAGETQYF
.	.	TRBV27	TRBJ2-1	TGTGCCAGCAGTTTTATGGGGGGGGGCGATGAGCAGTTCTTC	CASSFMGGGDEQFF
few	TRBD2	TRBV12-3/TRBV12-4	TRBJ2-5	TGTGCCAGCAGTTTCGGACTAGCGGCACAAGAGACCCAGTACTTC	CASSFGLAAQETQYF
few	TRBD2	TRBV20-1	TRBJ2-1	TGCAGTGCTAGAGATAGCGCGGGAGCTGGGAATGAGCAGTTCTTC	CSARDSAGAGNEQFF
few	.	TRBV29-1	TRBJ2-6	TGCAGCGTCCTGGGTGCCACTGGGGCCAACGTCCTGACTTTC	CSVLGATGANVLTF
.	.	TRBV6-1	TRBJ1-2	TGTGCCAGCAGTGAAAGATATAACTATGGCTACACCTTC	CASSERYNYGYTF
.	TRBD2	TRBV7-9	TRBJ2-3	TGTGCCAGCAGCTCTCGACTAGCGGGGGGGCCGAGCGGGGATACGCAGTATTTT	CASSSRLAGGPSGDTQYF
.	TRBD1	TRBV29-1	TRBJ2-7	TGCAGCGTTCGCCGGGACAGGGGTTACCACGAGCAGTACTTC	CSVRRDRGYHEQYF
.	TRBD2	TRBV29-1	TRBJ2-7	TGCAGCGTCATTGGGACTAGCGGGAGGCCTAACTACGAGCAGTACTTC	CSVIGTSGRPNYEQYF
.	.	TRBV27	TRBJ1-1	TGTGCCAGCAGTGCCTATCAGGGGAGCACTGAAGCTTTCTTT	CASSAYQGSTEAFF
few	.	TRBV20-1	TRBJ2-1	TGCAGTGCTAGAGAGGCCCTAGCTGGGCAGTTCTTC	CSAREALAGQFF
.	.	TRBV9	TRBJ1-2	TGTGCCAGCAGCGTAGTTTCGGGAAGCGGCTACACCTTC	CASSVVSGSGYTF
few	.	TRBV29-1	TRBJ1-5	TGCAGCGCCCGACCGAGGAATCAGCCCCAGCATTTT	CSARPRNQPQHF
once	.	TRBV7-6	TRBJ2-1	TGTGCCAGCAGCTTCATCCGGGCCGCCGGGCGGGAAGAGCAGTTCTTC	CASSFIRAAGREEQFF
.	.	TRBV12-3/TRBV12-4	TRBJ2-7	TGTGCCAGCACCGACGGACCCGAGCAGTACTTC	CASTDGPEQYF
.	.	TRBV2	TRBJ1-2	TGTGCCAGCAGTGGACAGCCTGCCTATGGCTACACCTTC	CASSGQPAYGYTF
.	.	TRBV12-3/TRBV12-4	TRBJ2-7	TGTGCCAGCAGTTCCCGTTTGGCGTCCTACGAGCAGTACTTC	CASSSRLASYEQYF